The source of this T cell receptor beta chain is a study of beta chain features in type 1 diabetes. This clone was observed a few times. The study reverse transcribed the entire isolated RNA, so it sequenced expressed TCRB transcripts. Clones were read by immunoSEQ multiplex PCR, and TCRdb kept only the in-frame ones, dropping some. The sample contains some 400,000 clones, about 15% of which appear only once. Germline V gene lookup returns CDR1 SGHNT and CDR2 YYREEE (reference sequence). Losses at the gene ends were 4 bases for V and 6 bases for J; bases not matched to a gene: 13. The CDR3 runs 16 residues.

The chain links TRBV5-4 to TRBJ2-1; 7 bases match TRBD1. Sequencing was done on a sample of naive CD4+ T cells from blood. This sequence originates from a woman aged 18-29 years in good health. The DNA of the CDR3 is TGTGCCAGCAGCCCCACTAGACAGGGTATCGGCAATGAGCAGTTCTTC. Its translation: CASSPTRQGIGNEQFF.